This is a list of T cell receptor beta chains from one sample in a study of PD-1 blockade in mismatch repair-deficient tumors. Using immunoSEQ multiplex PCR, the repertoire was profiled, and TCRdb retains in-frame clones only, with some absent. The sample yields more than 85,000 clones, approximately 83% seen once. Sequenced material: peripheral blood, taken approximately 35 weeks after starting pembrolizumab. The source is an adult with mismatch repair-deficient cancer. The CDR3 runs from the conserved cysteine through the conserved F or W.

J | V | CDR3
TRBJ1-2 | TRBV11-2 | CASSASQYSNYGYTF
TRBJ1-2 | TRBV18 | CASSPLAASGDGYTF
TRBJ2-7 | TRBV5-5 | CASSFYWETGSYEQYF
TRBJ2-7 | TRBV11-2 | CASSSRLAGRSPLYEQYF
TRBJ2-4 | TRBV29-1 | CSVGQGGNAKNIQYF
TRBJ2-3 | TRBV10-3 | CAIAEADTQYF
TRBJ1-1 | TRBV9 | CASSAHPGRPMNTEAFF
TRBJ2-7 | TRBV5-1 | CASSRRPDRGGEQYF
TRBJ1-5 | TRBV9 | CASSASGSNQPQHF
TRBJ2-7 | TRBV5-4 | CASSFRGQGHEQYF
TRBJ1-1 | TRBV6-5 | CASSSMGRMNTEAFF
TRBJ1-2 | TRBV14 | CASSGDGTYGYTF
TRBJ2-1 | TRBV7-9 | CASERDRSSYNEQFF
TRBJ2-7 | TRBV4-2 | CASSQVSFLAGDYEQYF
TRBJ2-2 | TRBV11-2 | CASSLTAYTGELFF
TRBJ1-1 | TRBV6-6 | CASSYSIRVHTEAFF
TRBJ2-2 | TRBV6-1 | CASGILGTGELFF
. | TRBV6-1 | CASSGGTGTYEQYF
TRBJ2-1 | TRBV19 | CASTSYVGATYEQFF
TRBJ2-7 | TRBV27 | CASRRTGTSGAYEQYF
TRBJ2-3 | TRBV6-1 | CASSERWFATDTQYF
TRBJ2-1 | TRBV14 | CASSLGGPYNEQFF
TRBJ2-5 | TRBV19 | CASSIGSGQETQYF
TRBJ1-2 | TRBV19 | CASSSQGRSHGYTF
TRBJ1-3 | TRBV9 | CASSVTSGPEGNTIYF
TRBJ2-1 | TRBV30 | CAWGGYEQFF
TRBJ2-7 | TRBV28 | CASSFRDTYSYEQYF
TRBJ1-3 | TRBV7-9 | CASSPPRGAIYF
TRBJ2-1 | TRBV18 | CASSPPPGTYNEQFF
TRBJ2-1 | TRBV7-9 | CASSPTGTYNEQFF
TRBJ1-2 | TRBV7-9 | CASSLWSNYGYTF
TRBJ2-7 | TRBV7-9 | CASTLPPGLAGGGNEQYF
TRBJ2-7 | TRBV27 | CASSSPGLAGEEQYF
TRBJ2-6 | TRBV4-2 | CASSQDTGSGANVLTF
TRBJ2-5 | TRBV2 | CASSSPRQGETQYF
TRBJ2-5 | TRBV9 | CASSVGLAGAETQYF
TRBJ2-5 | TRBV19 | CASSIGQGRQETQYF
TRBJ2-1 | TRBV4-2 | CASSQGTPLNEQFF
TRBJ1-2 | TRBV6-5 | CASRTTNYGYTF
TRBJ2-7 | TRBV27 | CASSLGNRGLSEQYF
TRBJ2-1 | TRBV7-3 | CASSPRTSVYNEQFF
TRBJ1-2 | TRBV18 | CASSPGQTYGYTF
TRBJ1-1 | TRBV5-1 | CASSEGTSPRVTEAFF
TRBJ1-2 | TRBV7-6 | CASSLTGGYGYTF
TRBJ2-5 | TRBV5-1 | CASTTVGGEAETQYF
TRBJ2-1 | TRBV7-9 | CASRPLGGTNEQFF
TRBJ2-1 | TRBV19 | CASSPLPSEWNEQFF
TRBJ2-3 | TRBV4-3 | CASSQEIETGARDTQYF
TRBJ2-1 | TRBV7-2 | CASSLAQGEGQNEQFF
TRBJ2-1 | TRBV7-6 | CASSSIGATSGLPYNEQFF
TRBJ2-1 | TRBV9 | CASSVENGWGNEQFF
TRBJ2-5 | TRBV19 | CASSIRGPRQETQYF
TRBJ1-2 | TRBV5-4 | CASSEDGYGYTF
TRBJ2-2 | TRBV6-4 | CASSDSTSGSGELFF
TRBJ2-1 | TRBV7-2 | CASREGTGHEQFF
TRBJ2-2 | TRBV6-6 | CASSRGQTNTGELFF
TRBJ2-5 | TRBV10-3 | CAIGQETQYF